This T cell receptor (beta chain) originates from a study of shared clonotypes between healthy human individuals. Clones were sequenced by immunoSEQ multiplex PCR, and TCRdb holds only the in-frame ones, with some missing. Among hundreds of thousands of clones listed, 80% to 95% were seen once. J was trimmed by 4 bases and V by 3 bases; bases with no gene match: 4. The CDR3 spans 15 residues. Germline V lookup: CDR1 MDHEN, CDR2 SYDVKM. Naive CD8 cells lacked CD45RO and underwent positive selection for CCR7, leaving out terminally differentiated effector memory CD45RA+ cells. The sequencing sample was made of naive CD8+ T cells sorted from blood. The origin of this receptor is a man aged 25-45 years in good health. J is TRBJ2-7 and V is TRBV28; 12 positions match TRBD2. For the CDR3, the DNA is TGTGCCAGCAGTTTTAGACTAGCGGGAGTATACGAGCAGTACTTC. Amino acid sequence: CASSFRLAGVYEQYF.